These T cell receptor beta chains were read from a single sample in a study of T-cell memory formation after mild COVID-19. Via MiXCR, TCRdb re-called the 5' RACE reads, giving one row per CDR3 protein. Counted here are around 390,000 distinct CDR3 sequences, approximately 15% occurring once; the ten biggest clones make up roughly 21%. The sample was PBMCs or a T cell subset sorted from them (not recorded which). Receptor source: a man aged 18 to 35 who had mild COVID-19 (a few samples of this study predate the infection). Cell type and time point are not known. The CDR3 runs from the conserved cysteine through the conserved F or W. A D gene is named only where the DNA matches it firmly. Some rows have no size entry. The others give once, few or many, or a class for an expanded clone.

>13|TRBJ2-1|TRBV7-6|-|-
TGTGCCAGCGCGGGGGCGGTTGGAGATGAGCAGTTCTTC
CASAGAVGDEQFF
>12|TRBJ2-2|TRBV4-1|-|few
TGCGCCAGCAGCCAAGTGACCGGGGAGCTGTTTTTT
CASSQVTGELFF
>15|TRBJ2-2|TRBV7-9|-|few
TGTGCCAGCAGCATGGACAGCCCCGGCACCGGGGAGCTGTTTTTT
CASSMDSPGTGELFF
>13|TRBJ2-1|TRBV19|-|-
TGTGCCAGTAGTATCCACGGTAACAATGAGCAGTTCTTC
CASSIHGNNEQFF
>13|TRBJ1-1|TRBV7-2|-|many
TGTGCCAGCAGCTCCAGGTGGGACACTGAAGCTTTCTTT
CASSSRWDTEAFF
>15|TRBJ2-3|TRBV5-1|TRBD2|few
TGCGCCAGCAGCGCGCTAGCGGCTGCGTTAGATACGCAGTATTTT
CASSALAAALDTQYF
>16|TRBJ2-7|TRBV2|TRBD1|few
TGTGCCAGCAGTGGACCTCCGGGACAGTTAGCCTACGAGCAGTACTTC
CASSGPPGQLAYEQYF
>13|TRBJ2-7|TRBV10-3|TRBD1|few
TGTGCCATCAGAGGACAGGGGGCCTACGAGCAGTACTTC
CAIRGQGAYEQYF
>14|TRBJ2-5|TRBV28|-|-
TGTGCCAGCACGAACGGGGGGCAATGGGAGACCCAGTACTTC
CASTNGGQWETQYF
>14|TRBJ1-1|TRBV20-1|-|-
TGCAGTGCTAGAGACCCCGGGACGATGACTGAAGCTTTCTTT
CSARDPGTMTEAFF
>15|TRBJ1-2|TRBV12-3/TRBV12-4|TRBD1|-
TGTGCCAGCAGCCGTCGACAGGGCCCCGTCTATGGCTACACCTTC
CASSRRQGPVYGYTF
>16|TRBJ1-2|TRBV7-9|TRBD1|-
TGTGCCAGCAGCTCGCCGCGGACAGGGGAAAACTATGGCTACACCTTC
CASSSPRTGENYGYTF
>14|TRBJ1-2|TRBV6-5|-|few
TGTGCCAGCAGTTACTCGACGCCGAGCTATGGCTACACCTTC
CASSYSTPSYGYTF
>12|TRBJ1-1|TRBV7-6|-|-
TGTGCCAGCAGCCCCGAGTTTTCTGAAGCTTTCTTT
CASSPEFSEAFF
>13|TRBJ1-2|TRBV6-1|-|once
TGTGCCAGCAGTGAAGACGCTTGGAGGGGCTACACCTTC
CASSEDAWRGYTF
>13|TRBJ2-3|TRBV7-9|-|-
TGTGCCAGCAGTCCCAGGATCACAGATACGCAGTATTTT
CASSPRITDTQYF
>12|TRBJ2-3|TRBV18|TRBD2|few
TGTGCCAGCTCCCGGCCTGGGACTATATGGTATTTT
CASSRPGTIWYF
>16|TRBJ2-2|TRBV7-2|TRBD1|-
TGTGCCAGCAGCCCCGGACAGGTCGCGAACACCGGGGAGCTGTTTTTT
CASSPGQVANTGELFF
>14|TRBJ1-2|TRBV4-3|-|-
TGCGCCAGCAGCCAACCGGGCAGGGCAACTGGCTACACCTTC
CASSQPGRATGYTF
>17|TRBJ2-3|TRBV4-3|-|few
TGCGCCAGCAGCCAAGAACCGCTCCCGACTAGCACAGATACGCAGTATTTT
CASSQEPLPTSTDTQYF
>17|TRBJ1-3|TRBV5-8|-|-
TGTGCCAGCAGCTCAGGGCTCAGGGGCTTCTCTGGAAACACCATATATTTT
CASSSGLRGFSGNTIYF
>14|TRBJ2-1|TRBV18|TRBD1|many
TGTGCCAGCTCGCGGGACAGGGTCTACAATGAGCAGTTCTTC
CASSRDRVYNEQFF
>13|TRBJ1-2|TRBV7-9|-|few
TGTGCCAGCAGCGCGGACCGCGGCCGGGGCTACACCTTC
CASSADRGRGYTF
>13|TRBJ1-1|TRBV20-1|-|-
TGCAGTGCTAGTCTACGGGAAGACACTGAAGCTTTCTTT
CSASLREDTEAFF
>18|TRBJ1-3|TRBV21-1|-|few
TGTGCCAGCGCCTTCCTAAGGGAATCGGGTCCCTCTGGAAACACCATATATTTT
CASAFLRESGPSGNTIYF
>16|TRBJ2-3|TRBV3-1|-|-
TGTGCCAGCAGCCAAGTCGGGAGTATTATCACAGATACGCAGTATTTT
CASSQVGSIITDTQYF
>16|TRBJ2-1|TRBV7-9|-|-
TGTGCCAGCAGCCCGACCCGGGGGAGACGCTACAATGAGCAGTTCTTC
CASSPTRGRRYNEQFF
>13|TRBJ1-1|TRBV6-5|-|many
TGTGCCAGCAGTTACGACCAGGGCAGAATAGCTTTCTTT
CASSYDQGRIAFF
>14|TRBJ1-1|TRBV9|TRBD1|-
TGTGCCAGCAGCGTCAAGGGGGCGAACACTGAAGCTTTCTTT
CASSVKGANTEAFF
>14|TRBJ2-1|TRBV29-1|-|few
TGCAGCGTTTATCACGCAGGGGTGCCTAATGAGCAGTTCTTC
CSVYHAGVPNEQFF
>13|TRBJ2-7|TRBV3-1|-|once
TGTGCCAGCAGCCAAGGAGGGAAAAACGAGCAGTACTTC
CASSQGGKNEQYF
>11|TRBJ1-1|TRBV6-2/TRBV6-3|-|many
TGTGCCAGCAGTTCCAGGGAATGGGCTTTCTTT
CASSSREWAFF
>16|TRBJ2-1|TRBV18|TRBD2|few
TGTGCCAGCTCACTCCACCCCAGCGGGGGGGGGCGTGAGCAGTTCTTC
CASSLHPSGGGREQFF
>13|TRBJ2-3|TRBV9|TRBD2|-
TGTGCCGCGTCCGGGGGGGACACAGATACGCAGTATTTT
CAASGGDTDTQYF
>11|TRBJ2-1|TRBV5-1|-|-
TGCGCCAGCAGCTCCCAGGGTCGCCAGTTCTTC
CASSSQGRQFF
>15|TRBJ2-7|TRBV7-6|TRBD1|few
TGTGCCAGCAGCGCCGAACCGGGACAGGACTACGAGCAGTACTTC
CASSAEPGQDYEQYF
>15|TRBJ1-1|TRBV7-9|-|-
TGTGCCAGCAGCCATCAACTGGGGGCATCCACTGAAGCTTTCTTT
CASSHQLGASTEAFF
>15|TRBJ2-5|TRBV7-9|TRBD2|few
TGTGCCAGCAGCTCCCATAGCGGGGATAAGAGAGACCAGTACTTC
CASSSHSGDKRDQYF
>15|TRBJ2-5|TRBV4-3|-|-
TGCGCCAGCAGCCAAGATCGTGGTCGAGGCGGGACCCAGTACTTC
CASSQDRGRGGTQYF
>13|TRBJ2-3|TRBV18|-|-
TGTGCCAGCTCACCCCTGACAGGAGATACGCAGTATTTT
CASSPLTGDTQYF